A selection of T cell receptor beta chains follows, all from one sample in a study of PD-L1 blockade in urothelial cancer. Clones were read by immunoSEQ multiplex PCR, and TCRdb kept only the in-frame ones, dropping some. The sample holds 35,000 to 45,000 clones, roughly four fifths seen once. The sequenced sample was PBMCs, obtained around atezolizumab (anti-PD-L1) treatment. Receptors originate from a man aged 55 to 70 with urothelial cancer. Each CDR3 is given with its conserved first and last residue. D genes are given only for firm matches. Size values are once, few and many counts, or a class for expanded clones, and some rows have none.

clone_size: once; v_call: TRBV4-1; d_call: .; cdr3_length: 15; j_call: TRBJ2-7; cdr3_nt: TGCGCCAGCAGCCAAGGCCGGGACATCAGCTACGAGCAGTACTTC; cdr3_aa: CASSQGRDISYEQYF
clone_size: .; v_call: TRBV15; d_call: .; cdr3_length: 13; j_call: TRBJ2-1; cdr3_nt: TGTGCCACCGCGCTCCTCTTACACAATGAGCAGTTCTTC; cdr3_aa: CATALLLHNEQFF
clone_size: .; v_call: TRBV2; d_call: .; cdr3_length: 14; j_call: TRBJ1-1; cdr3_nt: TGTGCCAGCAGAGCCCCGGGGCCAGGGGCAATGGCTTTCTTT; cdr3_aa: CASRAPGPGAMAFF
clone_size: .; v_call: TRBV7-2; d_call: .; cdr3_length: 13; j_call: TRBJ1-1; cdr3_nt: TGTGCCAGCAGCCCTACAGGGTTCATTGAAGCTTTCTTT; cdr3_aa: CASSPTGFIEAFF
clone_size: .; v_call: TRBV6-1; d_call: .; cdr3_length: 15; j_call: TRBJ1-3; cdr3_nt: TGTGCCAGCAGTGAAATCGGGGGGCCAAGAAACACCATATATTTT; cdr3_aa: CASSEIGGPRNTIYF
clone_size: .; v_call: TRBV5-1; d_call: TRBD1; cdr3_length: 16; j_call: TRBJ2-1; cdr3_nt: TGCGCCAGCAGCTTCTCAGGGGGCATGACCTACAATGAGCAGTTCTTC; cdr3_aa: CASSFSGGMTYNEQFF
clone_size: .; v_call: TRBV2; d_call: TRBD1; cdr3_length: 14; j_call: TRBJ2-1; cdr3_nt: TGTGCCAGCATAGACAGGGCCGCCTACAATGAGCAGTTCTTC; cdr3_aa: CASIDRAAYNEQFF
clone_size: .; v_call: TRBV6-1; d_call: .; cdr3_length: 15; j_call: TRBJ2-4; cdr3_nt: TGTGCCAGCAGTGCCTCTAGCGCGGCCAAAAACATTCAGTACTTC; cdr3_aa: CASSASSAAKNIQYF
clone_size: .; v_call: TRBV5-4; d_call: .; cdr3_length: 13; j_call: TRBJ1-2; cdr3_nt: TGTGCCAGCAGCGCCGGACAGAACTATGGCTACACCTTC; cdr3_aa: CASSAGQNYGYTF
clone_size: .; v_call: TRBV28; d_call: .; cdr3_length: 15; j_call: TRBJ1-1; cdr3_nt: TGTGCCAGCAGTGCCAACAGGGTCTTGAACACTGAAGCTTTCTTT; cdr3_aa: CASSANRVLNTEAFF
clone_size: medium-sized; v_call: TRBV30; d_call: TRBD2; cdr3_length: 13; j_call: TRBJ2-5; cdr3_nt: TGTGCCTGGAGCCTAACGGGGGGAGAGACCCAGTACTTC; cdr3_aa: CAWSLTGGETQYF
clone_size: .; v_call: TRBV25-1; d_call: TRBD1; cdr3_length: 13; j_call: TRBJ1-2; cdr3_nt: TGTGCCAGCAGTAAAGACAGGGGCTATGGCTACACCTTC; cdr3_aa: CASSKDRGYGYTF
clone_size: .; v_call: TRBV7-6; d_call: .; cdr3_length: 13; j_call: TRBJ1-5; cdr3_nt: TGTGCCAGCAGCTTAGGGGAGATGCAGCCCCAGCATTTT; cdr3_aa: CASSLGEMQPQHF
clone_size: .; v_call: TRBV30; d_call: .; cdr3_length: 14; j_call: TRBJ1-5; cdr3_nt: TGTGCCTACAGACCCGGGTCTGAGGGCCAGCCCCAGCATTTT; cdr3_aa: CAYRPGSEGQPQHF
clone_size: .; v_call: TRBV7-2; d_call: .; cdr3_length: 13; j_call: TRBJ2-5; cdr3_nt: TGTGCCAGCAGCAAGGGGCCGGAAGAGACCCAGTACTTC; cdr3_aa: CASSKGPEETQYF
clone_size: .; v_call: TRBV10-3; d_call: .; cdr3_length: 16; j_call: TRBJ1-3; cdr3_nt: TGTGCCATCAGTGAGTCGATCTCAGGGTCCGGAAACACCATATATTTT; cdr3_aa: CAISESISGSGNTIYF
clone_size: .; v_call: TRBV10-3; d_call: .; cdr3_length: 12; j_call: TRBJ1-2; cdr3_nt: TGTGCCATCAGGGACAGTGCTGATGGCTACACCTTC; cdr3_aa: CAIRDSADGYTF
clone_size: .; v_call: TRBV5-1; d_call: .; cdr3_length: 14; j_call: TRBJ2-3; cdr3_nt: TGCGCCAGCAGCTGGGGGGGCGGCACAGATACGCAGTATTTT; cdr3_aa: CASSWGGGTDTQYF
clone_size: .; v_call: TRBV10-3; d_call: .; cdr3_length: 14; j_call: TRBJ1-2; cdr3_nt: TGTGCCATCAGTGAGTCGACCACGGCGGAAGGCTACACCTTC; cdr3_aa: CAISESTTAEGYTF